The next 32 T cell receptor beta chains were all read from a single sample in a study of blood T cell repertoires in COVID-19. Generated by immunoSEQ multiplex PCR, the TCRdb table keeps only in-frame clones and is missing some. This table has about 200,000 clones, roughly 84% appearing once. Sequencing was carried out using peripheral blood. These receptors originate from a woman aged 80 or older with acute or convalescent COVID-19.

The rearrangement links TRBV19 to TRBJ1-3, with 9 bases matching TRBD1. J was trimmed by 4 bases and V by 5 bases; bases with no gene match: 24. This CDR3 spans 21 amino acids. The germline gives CDR1 LNHDA, CDR2 SQIVND (reference sequence). The CDR3 protein is CASSVDPFRDRDSLKGNTIYF. The DNA of the CDR3 is TGTGCCAGTAGTGTCGACCCCTTCCGGGACAGGGATTCTCTGAAAGGAAACACCATATATTTT.

The V and J genes are TRBV7-2 and TRBJ2-7; TRBD1 matches at 8 bases. The CDR3 totals 17 residues. CDR1 and CDR2 from the germline V gene are SGHTA and FQGNSA. With 5 bases clipped from V and 5 bases from J, the junction kept 17 bases outside the gene matches. The CDR3 coding sequence is TGTGCCAGCAGCCCTGGACAGGGAAGAACTCGATGGGACGAGCAGTACTTC. It translates to CASSPGQGRTRWDEQYF.

This chain links TRBV19 with TRBJ2-2, with 8 bases fitting TRBD2. Trimming took 10 bases from V and 1 from J; bases not matched to a gene: 14. CDR3 length: 17 residues. Germline V gene data show CDR1 as LNHDA and CDR2 as SQIVND (reference sequence). The CDR3 DNA follows: TGTGCCACCTACCCTCCAGCGGGAGTGTGGAACACCGGGGAGCTGTTTTTT. Translating it yields CATYPPAGVWNTGELFF.

The rearrangement links TRBV19 to TRBJ1-3, with D possibly matching TRBD1 (5 bases). The CDR3 totals 15 residues. Germline V lookup: CDR1 LNHDA, CDR2 SQIVND (reference sequence). The germline V and J ends were trimmed by 5 bases and 3 bases, with 14 bases remaining between them. The CDR3 DNA sequence: TGTGCCAGTAGTGAGCGAACAGGTCGTGGAAACACCATATATTTT. Encoded protein: CASSERTGRGNTIYF.

The rearrangement links TRBV18 to TRBJ2-1; possibly TRBD1 for D (6 bases). The CDR3 runs to 14 residues. The V end lost 4 bases, the J end lost 9 bases, and 16 bases lay between the germline ends. Germline V CDR1 and CDR2: KGHSH, LQKENI. CDR3 in DNA: TGTGCCAGCTCACAAGGGACAACTCGCGGTGAGCAGTTCTTC. It is translated as CASSQGTTRGEQFF.

V is TRBV9 and J is TRBJ1-4, with TRBD1 identical over 8 bases. The CDR3 is 15 residues long. The ends lost 3 bases at V and 7 bases at J; junction bases unmatched: 8. Per germline, CDR1 SGDLS and CDR2 YYNGEE. The CDR3 here is CASSASGTGGEKLFF. The CDR3 bases are TGTGCCAGCAGCGCCTCCGGGACAGGAGGTGAAAAACTGTTTTTT.

This chain connects TRBV7-2 to TRBJ2-7, with TRBD2 matching 7 bases. J gave up 3 bases and V 1 base, and 3 bases lay outside the gene matches. The CDR3 sequence is 14 residues long. Germline V lookup: CDR1 SGHTA, CDR2 FQGNSA. The CDR3 spells CASSLGAGVYEQYF. In nucleotides, the CDR3 is TGTGCCAGCAGCTTAGGTGCGGGGGTCTACGAGCAGTACTTC.

The chain uses TRBV19 and TRBJ2-7; TRBD1 aligns across 9 bases. This CDR3 is 15 amino acids long. The germline CDR1 and CDR2 sequences are LNHDA and SQIVND (reference sequence). The V and J ends lost 4 bases and 3 bases, in that order; junction bases with no gene match: 7. This chain's CDR3 is CASSSPGQGVYEQYF. Written as DNA, the CDR3 is TGTGCCAGTAGTAGTCCGGGACAGGGAGTCTACGAGCAGTACTTC.

The chain uses TRBV5-1 and TRBJ2-2; tentatively, D is TRBD1 (5 bases). V gave up 5 bases and J gave up 2 bases, with 13 bases separating them. The CDR3 is 15 amino acids. Germline V gene data show CDR1 as SGHRS and CDR2 as YFSETQ. Here the CDR3 reads CASRIGQPNTGELFF. The CDR3 nucleotides read TGCGCCAGCAGGATTGGACAACCTAACACCGGGGAGCTGTTTTTT. The entire variable domain, with the rest obtained from reference TRBV5-1 and TRBJ2-2, is as follows: KAGVTQTPRYLIKTRGQQVTLSCSPISGHRSVSWYQQTPGQGLQFLFEYFSETQRNKGNFPGRFSGRQFSNSRSEMNVSTLELGDSALYLCASRIGQPNTGELFFGEGSRLTVL.

The CDR3 loop is CASSLGLAGVADTQYF. The CDR3 DNA reads TGCGCCAGCAGCTTGGGTCTAGCGGGAGTGGCAGATACGCAGTATTTT. The V and J genes are TRBV5-1 and TRBJ2-3; 10 bases fit TRBD2. The germline V gene has CDR1 SGHRS and CDR2 YFSETQ. This CDR3 region has 16 residues. Trimming removed 0 bases from V and 4 bases from J; junction bases left unmatched: 5.

This chain connects TRBV11-3 to TRBJ2-1, with 9 positions matching TRBD2. This CDR3 has 17 amino acids. Germline CDR1 reads SGHNT; CDR2 reads YENEEA. V trimming: 5 bases; J trimming: 2 bases; junction bases outside the gene matches: 10. The CDR3 nucleotides read TGTGCCAGCAGCCCCCTCAGGACTAGCGTCCCCTACAATGAGCAGTTCTTC. Residues: CASSPLRTSVPYNEQFF.

The rearrangement links TRBV7-2 to TRBJ2-6; TRBD1 matches 7 bases. CDR1 and CDR2 from the germline V gene are SGHTA and FQGNSA. After removal of 5 bases from V and 0 bases from J, the junction contained 7 bases not matched to a gene. There are 17 residues in the CDR3. CDR3 loop: CASSADRLFSGANVLTF. The CDR3 coding sequence is TGTGCCAGCAGCGCGGACAGGCTCTTCTCTGGGGCCAACGTCCTGACTTTC.

This clone has only a few counts. V is TRBV5-4 and J is TRBJ2-3, with D possibly matching TRBD2 (6 bases). This CDR3 has 15 amino acids. CDR1 and CDR2 from the germline V gene are SGHNT and YYREEE (reference sequence). V was cut by 0 bases and J by 4 bases, with 12 bases left in between. CDR3 sequence: CASSLESSSADTQYF. Here the CDR3 DNA reads TGTGCCAGCAGCTTGGAATCGTCTAGCGCAGATACGCAGTATTTT.

This chain links TRBV9 with TRBJ2-3; 7 nucleotides agree with TRBD2. Germline lookup yields CDR1 SGDLS and CDR2 YYNGEE. Trimming took 4 bases from V and 7 from J; bases not matched to a gene: 18. CDR3 length: 17 residues. CDR3 sequence: CASSSGSTSLTYYTQYF. The DNA for the CDR3 is TGTGCCAGCAGCTCGGGCTCGACTAGCCTCACTTACTATACGCAGTATTTT.

As regards this clone: One junction end disagrees with the germline gene, perhaps due to a read error. V and J are TRBV20-1 and TRBJ1-1; maybe TRBD1 (6 bases). Germline loops: CDR1 DFQATT, CDR2 SNEGSKA (reference sequence). The CDR3 has 10 residues. The CDR3 nucleotides are TGCAGTGCTAGCTCAGGGGTTCTTCTCTTT. It is translated as CSASSGVLLF.

The chain links TRBV2 to TRBJ2-5; 11 positions match TRBD2. The ends lost 5 bases at V and 4 bases at J; junction bases unmatched: 3. CDR1 and CDR2 (germline): SNHLY, FYNNEI. CDR3 size: 14 residues. The CDR3 protein is CASSLGLAVETQYF. The CDR3 bases are TGTGCCAGCAGTCTGGGACTAGCGGTAGAGACCCAGTACTTC.

This clone was recorded only once. This rearrangement joins TRBV21-1 to TRBJ2-1; TRBD1, as called in the table, went unchecked against the DNA. TRBV21-1 is a pseudogene. This CDR3 has 18 amino acids. The CDR3 region is CASSKEERFGRQCNEQFF. The CDR3 DNA sequence: TGTGCCAGCAGCAAAGAGGAAAGGTTCGGGCGACAGTGCAATGAGCAGTTCTTC.

The chain joins TRBV5-1 to TRBJ2-3; D is perhaps TRBD2 (5 bases). V dropped 0 bases and J dropped 6 bases, with 5 bases sitting between them. Germline CDR1 is SGHRS and CDR2 is YFSETQ. The CDR3 contains 12 residues. CDR3 loop: CASSLAGDTQYF. The CDR3 nucleotides are TGCGCCAGCAGCTTGGCGGGGGATACGCAGTATTTT.

A note on this clone: Other nucleotide sequences in the sample specify the same CDR3. V and J are TRBV27 and TRBJ2-7; TRBD1 agrees at 8 bases. CDR3 length equals 14 residues. V gave up 8 bases and J gave up 2 bases; unmatched junction bases: 8. Germline V gene lookup returns CDR1 MNHEY and CDR2 SMNVEV (reference sequence). The CDR3 nucleotides read TGTGCCAGCCGTACGACAGGGGCCACCTACGAGCAGTACTTC. It yields the protein CASRTTGATYEQYF.

J is TRBJ1-5 and V is TRBV28; no reliable D call. This CDR3 region has 15 residues. Trimming left V 2 bases short and J 2 bases short, with 10 bases between. CDR1 is MDHEN and CDR2 is SYDVKM in the germline V gene. CDR3 sequence reads: CASSLKWRGNQPQHF. CDR3 DNA sequence: TGTGCCAGCAGTTTAAAGTGGCGGGGCAATCAGCCCCAGCATTTT. The entire variable domain, with the rest obtained from reference TRBV28 and TRBJ1-5, is as follows: DVKVTQSSRYLVKRTGEKVFLECVQDMDHENMFWYRQDPGLGLRLIYFSYDVKMKEKGDIPEGYSVSREKKERFSLILESASTNQTSMYLCASSLKWRGNQPQHFGDGTRLSIL.

The chain is built from TRBV5-1 and TRBJ2-1; 12 bases line up with TRBD1. V lost 3 bases to trimming and J lost 6 bases; unmatched junction nucleotides: 4. CDR1 SGHRS and CDR2 YFSETQ come from the germline V gene. The CDR3 loop spans 15 amino acids. CDR3 sequence: CASSYPGQGANEQFF. CDR3 sequence (DNA): TGCGCCAGCAGCTACCCGGGACAGGGGGCCAATGAGCAGTTCTTC. The full variable domain, completed using reference TRBV5-1 and TRBJ2-1, is KAGVTQTPRYLIKTRGQQVTLSCSPISGHRSVSWYQQTPGQGLQFLFEYFSETQRNKGNFPGRFSGRQFSNSRSEMNVSTLELGDSALYLCASSYPGQGANEQFFGPGTRLTVL.

The V gene is TRBV11-2, the J gene TRBJ2-7, with 8 nucleotides matching TRBD2. Germline CDR1 SGHAT, CDR2 FQNNGV. The CDR3 runs to 14 residues. V lost 4 bases and J lost 9; bases outside the gene matches: 11. The CDR3 DNA reads TGTGCCAGCAGCTCCGCCCCGACTAGCGTAGCGCAGTACTTC. Encoded protein: CASSSAPTSVAQYF.

The chain uses TRBV7-2 and TRBJ2-3; perhaps TRBD1 as D (6 bases). Germline V gene lookup returns CDR1 SGHTA and CDR2 FQGNSA. Trimming took 5 bases from V and 6 from J, leaving 15 bases between them. The CDR3 extends over 14 amino acids. CDR3 sequence reads: CASSLLAGEDTQYF. As DNA, the CDR3 is TGTGCCAGCAGCCTTCTAGCAGGGGAGGATACGCAGTATTTT.

The chain recombines TRBV7-2 with TRBJ2-5, with TRBD2 as a possible D gene (5 bases). This CDR3 comprises 13 residues. Germline CDR1 SGHTA, CDR2 FQGNSA. V was shortened by 3 bases and J by 8 bases, with 13 bases between the two germline ends. Written as DNA, the CDR3 is TGTGCCAGCAGCTTTTTCGGCGGGCGAACCCAGTACTTC. Protein sequence: CASSFFGGRTQYF.

This rearrangement joins TRBV29-1 to TRBJ2-4, with 9 bases fitting TRBD1. The J segment lost 3 bases and the V segment lost 7 bases, leaving 7 bases of the junction unmatched. The CDR3 runs 14 residues. Germline V gene lookup returns CDR1 SQVTM and CDR2 ANQGSEA. In DNA, the CDR3 is TGCAGCGCGGGGGGACAGGGACACAAAAACATTCAGTACTTC. Translation gives CSAGGQGHKNIQYF.

The chain carries TRBV27 and TRBJ2-7; TRBD2 aligns across 8 bases. Trimming removed 7 bases from V and 0 bases from J; junction bases left unmatched: 11. From germline, CDR1 is MNHEY and CDR2 SMNVEV (reference sequence). This CDR3 spans 16 amino acids. DNA of the CDR3: TGTGCCAGCACCAAATGGACTAGCCCGAGCTCCTACGAGCAGTACTTC. It specifies CASTKWTSPSSYEQYF.

The chain combines TRBV28 with TRBJ2-2; the match to TRBD2 covers 7 bases. With 6 bases clipped from V and 0 bases from J, the junction kept 4 bases outside the gene matches. The CDR3 contains 15 residues. Germline CDR1 reads MDHEN; CDR2 reads SYDVKM. The DNA of the CDR3 is TGTGCCAGCAGCTGGGCGGGGGCGAACACCGGGGAGCTGTTTTTT. Protein product: CASSWAGANTGELFF.

The chain combines TRBV27 with TRBJ2-7, with D perhaps TRBD2 (6 bases). The CDR3 length is 14 residues. Germline values: CDR1 MNHEY, CDR2 SMNVEV (reference sequence). V lost 5 bases to trimming and J lost 7 bases, with 18 bases between them. Here the CDR3 DNA reads TGTGCCAGCAGTGTAACCGGGAGCGTGAGAGAGCAGTACTTC. Residues: CASSVTGSVREQYF.

The chain couples TRBV9 to TRBJ2-5, with 7 bases identical to TRBD1. V lost 4 bases to trimming and J lost 2 bases; unmatched junction nucleotides: 11. This CDR3 region has 16 residues. Looked up from germline, CDR1 is SGDLS and CDR2 is YYNGEE. The CDR3 region is CASSTPRGGPQETQYF. CDR3 DNA: TGTGCCAGCAGCACACCTAGAGGGGGCCCTCAAGAGACCCAGTACTTC.

The CDR3: CASLRYEGEAFF. DNA of the CDR3: TGTGCCAGCCTCAGGTACGAGGGCGAAGCTTTCTTT. The rearrangement uses TRBV5-5 and TRBJ1-1; D is unresolved. The V gene's germline CDR1 is SGHKS and CDR2 YYEKEE (reference sequence). The CDR3 runs to 12 residues. V gave up 7 bases and J gave up 8 bases, with 15 bases separating them.

The rearrangement joins TRBV24-1 to TRBJ1-2; D is undetermined. V lost 4 bases and J lost 0, with 17 bases in between. The CDR3 consists of 17 residues. Per the germline V gene, CDR1 is KGHDR and CDR2 is SFDVKD. The CDR3 here is CATSDPSHSPPNYGYTF. Written as DNA, the CDR3 is TGTGCCACCAGTGACCCTTCGCACAGCCCCCCTAACTATGGCTACACCTTC.

V gene TRBV28 combines with J gene TRBJ2-7; maybe TRBD1 (5 bases). The CDR3 loop spans 13 amino acids. V lost 5 bases and J 3 bases, leaving 11 bases between the germline ends. In germline, CDR1 is MDHEN, CDR2 SYDVKM. The CDR3 region is CASSLRTGYEQYF. In DNA form, the CDR3 reads TGTGCCAGCAGTCTCCGTACAGGCTACGAGCAGTACTTC.